This entry lists 25 T cell receptor beta chains sequenced from one sample in a study of cytomegalovirus exposure and HLA in healthy donors. Primers included in the PCR were 60 Vbeta and 13 Jbeta primers. Clones were read by immunoSEQ multiplex PCR, and TCRdb kept only the in-frame ones, dropping some. The repertoire holds roughly 200,000 clones, with around 77% as singletons. The sample taken for sequencing was PBMCs. These receptors all stem from a man aged 55 to 69 in good health and CMV-seronegative.

V and J are TRBV11-2 and TRBJ2-1; D gene ambiguous. CDR3 size: 15 residues. V lost 1 base to trimming and J lost 0 bases, with 7 bases between them. Germline V gene data show CDR1 as SGHAT and CDR2 as FQNNGV. The CDR3 spells CASSLAPSSYNEQFF. The DNA for the CDR3 is TGTGCCAGCAGCTTAGCACCGAGCTCCTACAATGAGCAGTTCTTC.

In its sample, this clone was seen a few times. The chain employs TRBV19 and TRBJ1-5; D ambiguous. The V gene lost 5 bases and the J gene lost 2 bases, with 13 bases spanning the gap. CDR3 length equals 15 residues. Germline V gives CDR1 LNHDA, CDR2 SQIVND (reference sequence). The CDR3 DNA reads as TGTGCCAGTAGTTTCTGGCAGGATCGCAATCAGCCCCAGCATTTT. Encoded protein: CASSFWQDRNQPQHF.

V and J are TRBV28 and TRBJ1-2, with D unresolved. Germline lookup yields CDR1 MDHEN and CDR2 SYDVKM. The V end lost 4 bases, the J end lost 5 bases, and 5 bases lay between the germline ends. This CDR3 has 11 amino acids. The CDR3 protein is CASSSLYGYTF. The DNA for the CDR3 is TGTGCCAGCAGTTCACTTTATGGCTACACCTTC.

A few counts support this clone. This specimen includes other DNA sequences encoding the same CDR3. CDR3 in amino acids: CASSPGGTEAFF. In nucleotides, the CDR3 is TGTGCCAGCAGTCCAGGGGGGACTGAAGCTTTCTTT. The J gene is TRBJ1-1, the V gene TRBV6-6; TRBD1 matches at 7 bases. Per the germline V gene, CDR1 is MNHNY and CDR2 is SVGAGI (reference sequence). CDR3 length: 12 residues. V lost 5 bases, J lost 5 bases, and 2 bases stayed unmatched.

The chain couples TRBV4-2 to TRBJ2-7; D is unresolved. Germline V gene data show CDR1 as LGHNA and CDR2 as YNFKEQ. The V end lost 3 bases, the J end lost 1 base, and 10 bases lay between the germline ends. This CDR3 contains 14 residues. This chain's CDR3 is CASSHSPSSYEQYF. The CDR3 nucleotides read TGTGCCAGCAGCCATAGTCCTAGTTCCTACGAGCAGTACTTC.

The rearrangement uses TRBV29-1 and TRBJ2-1, with a tentative D call TRBD1 (6 bases). Germline-derived CDR1 and CDR2 are SQVTM and ANQGSEA. CDR3 length equals 14 residues. V was clipped by 4 bases and J by 9 bases, with 19 bases between them. In DNA form, the CDR3 reads TGCAGCGTTGTTCCCAGGGGCCTTAACTGTGAGCAGTTCTTC. It is translated as CSVVPRGLNCEQFF.

As for this clone: Compared with germline, one end of the junction differs, possibly owing to a read error. Here the CDR3 reads CAWTRDSTDYGYPF. The CDR3 coding sequence is TGTGCCTGGACCAGGGACAGCACGGACTATGGCTACCCCTTC. V usage is TRBV30 and J usage is TRBJ1-2; 7 nucleotides line up with TRBD1. CDR1 GTSNPN and CDR2 SVGIG come from the germline V gene (reference sequence). The CDR3 totals 14 residues.

The chain has TRBV19 and TRBJ2-2; the D is unclear. Germline lookup yields CDR1 LNHDA and CDR2 SQIVND (reference sequence). CDR3 size: 12 residues. Trimming stripped 4 bases from V and 4 bases from J, with 4 bases between. The CDR3 nucleotides read TGTGCCAGTAGTACGGGCACCGGGGAGCTGTTTTTT. Its translation: CASSTGTGELFF.

This clone was observed many times. The chain carries TRBV4-1 and TRBJ1-3; D gene uncertain. The CDR3 is 16 amino acids. Trimming cost V 0 bases and J 2 bases, with 11 bases left between them. Germline V gene lookup returns CDR1 MGHRA and CDR2 YSYEKL. DNA for the CDR3: TGCGCCAGCAGCCAAGATGTGGGAGGGACTGGAAACACCATATATTTT. Its translation: CASSQDVGGTGNTIYF.

The chain couples TRBV28 to TRBJ1-5; perhaps TRBD1 as D (5 bases). Per the germline V gene, CDR1 is MDHEN and CDR2 is SYDVKM. Deletions cut 5 bases from V and 8 bases from J, with 31 bases between. CDR3 length equals 19 residues. The CDR3 sequence: CASSPILRQVREVWKPQHF. The CDR3 DNA follows: TGTGCCAGCAGTCCAATCCTCAGACAAGTCAGGGAGGTGTGGAAGCCCCAGCATTTT. Together with reference TRBV28 and TRBJ1-5, the CDR3 gives the full variable domain: DVKVTQSSRYLVKRTGEKVFLECVQDMDHENMFWYRQDPGLGLRLIYFSYDVKMKEKGDIPEGYSVSREKKERFSLILESASTNQTSMYLCASSPILRQVREVWKPQHFGDGTRLSIL.

The chain employs TRBV7-9 and TRBJ2-6, with TRBD1 identical over 11 bases. The CDR3 covers 19 residues. The germline gives CDR1 SEHNR, CDR2 FQNEAQ (reference sequence). Trimming took 5 bases from V and 2 from J; bases not matched to a gene: 11. The CDR3 DNA follows: TGTGCCAGCAGCCGACGGGACAGGGGGTCTTTAGCTGGGGCCAACGTCCTGACTTTC. Protein product: CASSRRDRGSLAGANVLTF.

This clone was counted only a few times. The chain is built from TRBV5-4 and TRBJ2-1; 10 nucleotides match TRBD1. V trimming: 4 bases; J trimming: 10 bases; junction bases outside the gene matches: 8. The CDR3 covers 14 residues. Germline lookup yields CDR1 SGHNT and CDR2 YYREEE (reference sequence). The CDR3 DNA follows: TGTGCCAGCAGCCTCGACAGGGGGCAGGGAGAGCAGTTCTTC. Its protein product is CASSLDRGQGEQFF.

The CDR3: CASSPGTSGRWDQETQYF. In nucleotides, the CDR3 is TGTGCCAGCAGTCCTGGGACTAGCGGGAGGTGGGACCAAGAGACCCAGTACTTC. The rearrangement uses TRBV28 and TRBJ2-5, with TRBD2 matching 15 bases. Germline V gene data show CDR1 as MDHEN and CDR2 as SYDVKM. The CDR3 has 18 residues. J lost 0 bases, V lost 5 bases, and 7 bases had no gene match.

The V gene is TRBV7-9, the J gene TRBJ2-3; D is ambiguous. V lost 1 base, J lost 7 bases, and 9 bases lay in between. CDR3 length: 13 residues. Germline V lookup: CDR1 SEHNR, CDR2 FQNEAQ (reference sequence). The CDR3 coding sequence is TGTGCCAGCAGCTTAGTCCTGAGGAATACGCAGTATTTT. As protein: CASSLVLRNTQYF.

This clone was seen a handful of times. The V gene is TRBV5-1, the J gene TRBJ1-1, with D possibly being TRBD1 (5 bases). The CDR3 runs 15 residues. CDR1 and CDR2 from the germline V gene are SGHRS and YFSETQ. The V and J ends lost 1 base and 1 base respectively, with 11 bases between them. The CDR3 bases are TGCGCCAGCAGCTTGAACAAGGGGTCGAACACTGAAGCTTTCTTT. It codes for CASSLNKGSNTEAFF.

V gene TRBV5-4 combines with J gene TRBJ2-7, with D tentatively TRBD1 (6 bases). Trimming left V 0 bases short and J 2 bases short, with 12 bases between. Per germline, CDR1 SGHNT and CDR2 YYREEE (reference sequence). The CDR3 consists of 15 residues. CDR3 bases: TGTGCCAGCAGCTTGGAGGGCAGGGGACCCTACGAGCAGTACTTC. Translation: CASSLEGRGPYEQYF. Full variable domain (missing parts from reference TRBV5-4 and TRBJ2-7): ETGVTQSPTHLIKTRGQQVTLRCSSQSGHNTVSWYQQALGQGPQFIFQYYREEENGRGNFPPRFSGLQFPNYSSELNVNALELDDSALYLCASSLEGRGPYEQYFGPGTRLTVT.

As concerns this clone: Other nucleotide sequences from this sample produce the same CDR3. CDR3 in amino acids: CASSPGLAGGRSYNEQFF. The CDR3 coding sequence is TGCGCCAGCAGCCCGGGACTAGCGGGAGGGCGGTCCTACAATGAGCAGTTCTTC. This sequence joins TRBV5-1 and TRBJ2-1; 16 nucleotides match TRBD2. The CDR3 is made up of 18 amino acids. Germline CDR1 SGHRS, CDR2 YFSETQ. Trimming removed 4 bases from V and 1 base from J; junction bases left unmatched: 5. The full variable domain, its missing parts supplied by reference TRBV5-1 and TRBJ2-1, is KAGVTQTPRYLIKTRGQQVTLSCSPISGHRSVSWYQQTPGQGLQFLFEYFSETQRNKGNFPGRFSGRQFSNSRSEMNVSTLELGDSALYLCASSPGLAGGRSYNEQFFGPGTRLTVL.

This clone was observed a single time. The chain links TRBV23-1 to TRBJ2-2; no reliable D call. TRBV23-1 qualifies as an ORF whose function is uncertain. The CDR3 is made up of 17 amino acids. Trimming cost V 6 bases and J 5 bases, with 22 bases left between them. CDR3 sequence reads: CASSQHTPFLETGELFF. The CDR3 region has the DNA TGCGCCAGCAGCCAACATACCCCTTTTTTAGAGACCGGGGAGCTGTTTTTT.

The chain couples TRBV19 to TRBJ2-3, with TRBD2 matching 13 bases. Germline lookup yields CDR1 LNHDA and CDR2 SQIVND (reference sequence). The CDR3 is 18 amino acids. V dropped 5 bases and J dropped 0; count of bases not matched to a gene: 8. For the CDR3, the DNA is TGTGCCAGTAGTTCGGGACTAGCGGGGCTTTCTAGCACAGATACGCAGTATTTT. Amino acids: CASSSGLAGLSSTDTQYF.

The chain carries TRBV5-6 and TRBJ2-1, with a tentative D call TRBD1 (6 bases). Germline V CDR1 and CDR2: SGHDT, YYEEEE. The CDR3 is made up of 15 amino acids. Deletions cut 1 base from V and 7 bases from J, with 15 bases between. The chain's CDR3 is CASSLSRRGENEQFF. Here the CDR3 DNA reads TGTGCCAGCAGCTTGTCCCGCAGGGGCGAAAATGAGCAGTTCTTC.

This chain's CDR3 is CASSGGPNTIYF. The CDR3 DNA follows: TGTGCCAGCAGCGGGGGACCAAACACCATATATTTT. This chain joins TRBV6-1 and TRBJ1-3; possibly TRBD1 for D (5 bases). V lost 6 bases and J lost 6, with 9 bases in between. Germline V gene sequence: CDR1 MNHNS, CDR2 SASEGT. The CDR3 is 12 residues long.

V usage is TRBV5-6 and J usage is TRBJ1-2, with 8 bases aligning to TRBD1. Germline V lookup: CDR1 SGHDT, CDR2 YYEEEE. The CDR3 is 14 amino acids. V shed 2 bases and J 8 bases; nucleotides not matched to a gene: 8. The chain's CDR3 is CASSLRQGAYGYTF. The CDR3 nucleotides read TGTGCCAGCAGCTTACGGCAGGGGGCTTACGGCTACACCTTC.

In the case of this clone: The junction does not match germline at one end; this may be a read error. The genes are TRBV29-1 and TRBJ1-2; 7 bases fit TRBD1. Germline assignment: CDR1 SQVTM and CDR2 ANQGSEA. This CDR3 contains 16 residues. This chain's CDR3 is CSVEGTRGQGDYGYPF. Written as DNA, the CDR3 is TGCAGCGTTGAAGGGACGAGGGGGCAGGGTGACTATGGCTACCCCTTC.

The V gene is TRBV5-1, the J gene TRBJ2-1, with a tentative D call TRBD2 (5 bases). The CDR3 extends over 15 amino acids. V shed 1 base and J shed 1 base, with 9 bases lying between them. CDR1 is SGHRS, CDR2 YFSETQ, per germline. The CDR3 here is CASSLQLGSYNEQFF. The CDR3 nucleotides read TGCGCCAGCAGCTTGCAACTAGGGTCCTACAATGAGCAGTTCTTC. The entire variable domain, with the rest obtained from reference TRBV5-1 and TRBJ2-1, is as follows: KAGVTQTPRYLIKTRGQQVTLSCSPISGHRSVSWYQQTPGQGLQFLFEYFSETQRNKGNFPGRFSGRQFSNSRSEMNVSTLELGDSALYLCASSLQLGSYNEQFFGPGTRLTVL.

To note about this clone: Other DNA sequences from this sample encode an identical CDR3 as well. The chain combines TRBV5-1 with TRBJ2-5, with 14 bases fitting TRBD2. This CDR3 spans 16 amino acids. J lost 5 bases, V lost 4 bases, and 7 bases had no gene match. From germline, CDR1 is SGHRS and CDR2 YFSETQ. The CDR3 loop reads CASSPGLAGGAETQYF. In DNA form, the CDR3 reads TGCGCCAGCAGCCCAGGACTAGCGGGGGGTGCGGAGACCCAGTACTTC.